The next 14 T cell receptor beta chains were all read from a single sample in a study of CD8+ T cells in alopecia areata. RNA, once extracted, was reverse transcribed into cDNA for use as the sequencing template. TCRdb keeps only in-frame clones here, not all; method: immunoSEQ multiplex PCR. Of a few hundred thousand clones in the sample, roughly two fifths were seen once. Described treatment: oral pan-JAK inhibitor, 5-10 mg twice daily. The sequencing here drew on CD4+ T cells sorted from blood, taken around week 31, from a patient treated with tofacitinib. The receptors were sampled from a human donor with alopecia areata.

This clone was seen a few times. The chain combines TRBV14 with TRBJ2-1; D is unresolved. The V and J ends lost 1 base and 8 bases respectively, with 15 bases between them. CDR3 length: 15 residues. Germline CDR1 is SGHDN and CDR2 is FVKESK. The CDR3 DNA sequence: TGTGCCAGCAGCCAAGCGCCTAGTCGTGCCTATGAGCAGTTCTTC. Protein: CASSQAPSRAYEQFF.

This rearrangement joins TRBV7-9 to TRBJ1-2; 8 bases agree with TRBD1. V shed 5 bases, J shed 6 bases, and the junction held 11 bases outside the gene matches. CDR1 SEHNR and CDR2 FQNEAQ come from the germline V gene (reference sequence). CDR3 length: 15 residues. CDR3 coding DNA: TGTGCCAGCAGCGCCGGACAGGGCATCTATGATGGCTACACCTTC. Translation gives CASSAGQGIYDGYTF.

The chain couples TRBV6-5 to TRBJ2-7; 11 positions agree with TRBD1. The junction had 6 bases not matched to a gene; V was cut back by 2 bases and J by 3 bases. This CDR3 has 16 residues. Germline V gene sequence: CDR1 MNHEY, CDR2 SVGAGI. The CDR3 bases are TGTGCCAGCAGTTACAGTCCCGGGACAGGGGGCTACGAGCAGTACTTC. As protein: CASSYSPGTGGYEQYF.

Here the CDR3 DNA reads TGCGCCAGCCATCCAGCGGGGGGGCGTGAGCAGTACTTC. This encodes CASHPAGGREQYF. The chain uses TRBV10-2 and TRBJ2-7; TRBD2 aligns across 10 bases. Germline trimming cut 8 bases from V and 7 bases from J; bases unmatched to any gene: 8. This CDR3 comprises 13 residues. CDR1 is WSHSY and CDR2 is SAAADI in the germline V gene.

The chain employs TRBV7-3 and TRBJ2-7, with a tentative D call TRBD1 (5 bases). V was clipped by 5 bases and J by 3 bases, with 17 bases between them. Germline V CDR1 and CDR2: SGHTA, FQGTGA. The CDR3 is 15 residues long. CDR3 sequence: CASSQDSSTGYEQYF. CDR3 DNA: TGTGCCAGCAGCCAAGACAGCAGTACGGGCTACGAGCAGTACTTC.

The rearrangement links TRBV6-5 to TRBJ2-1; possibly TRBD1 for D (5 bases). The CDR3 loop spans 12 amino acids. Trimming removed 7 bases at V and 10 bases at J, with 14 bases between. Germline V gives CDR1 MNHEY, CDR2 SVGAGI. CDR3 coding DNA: TGTGCCAGCACCTTAGGGGCCGGGGAGCAGTTCTTC. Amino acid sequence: CASTLGAGEQFF.

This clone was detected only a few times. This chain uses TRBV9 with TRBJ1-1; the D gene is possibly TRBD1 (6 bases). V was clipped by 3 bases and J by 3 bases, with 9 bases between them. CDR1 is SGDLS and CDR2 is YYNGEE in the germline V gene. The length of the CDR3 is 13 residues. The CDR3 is CASSGGQYTEAFF. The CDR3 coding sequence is TGTGCCAGCAGCGGAGGACAGTACACTGAAGCTTTCTTT.

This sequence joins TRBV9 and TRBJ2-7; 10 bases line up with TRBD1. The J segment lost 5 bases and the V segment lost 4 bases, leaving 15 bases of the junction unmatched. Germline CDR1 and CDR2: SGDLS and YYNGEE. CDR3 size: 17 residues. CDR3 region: CASSLGDRGSFGHEQYF. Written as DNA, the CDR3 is TGTGCCAGCAGCCTAGGGGACAGGGGCTCGTTTGGACACGAGCAGTACTTC.

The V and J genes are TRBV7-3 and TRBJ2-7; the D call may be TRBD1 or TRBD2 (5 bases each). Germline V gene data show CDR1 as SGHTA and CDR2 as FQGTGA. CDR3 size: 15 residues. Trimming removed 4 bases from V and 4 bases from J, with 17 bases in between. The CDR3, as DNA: TGTGCCAGCAGCTACCCCGGGACGGCGGATTACGAGCAGTACTTC. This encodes CASSYPGTADYEQYF.

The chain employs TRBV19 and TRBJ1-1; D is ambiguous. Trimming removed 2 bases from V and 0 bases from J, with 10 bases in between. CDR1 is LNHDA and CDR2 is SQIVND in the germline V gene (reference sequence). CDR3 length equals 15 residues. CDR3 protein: CASSILKGMNTEAFF. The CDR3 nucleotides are TGTGCCAGTAGTATATTGAAGGGAATGAACACTGAAGCTTTCTTT.

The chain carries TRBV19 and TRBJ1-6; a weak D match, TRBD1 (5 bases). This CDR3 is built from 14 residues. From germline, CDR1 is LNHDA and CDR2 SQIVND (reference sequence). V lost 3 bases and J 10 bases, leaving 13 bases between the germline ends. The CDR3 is CASSMVRGDSPLHF. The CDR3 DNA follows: TGTGCCAGTAGTATGGTGCGCGGGGACTCACCCCTCCACTTT.

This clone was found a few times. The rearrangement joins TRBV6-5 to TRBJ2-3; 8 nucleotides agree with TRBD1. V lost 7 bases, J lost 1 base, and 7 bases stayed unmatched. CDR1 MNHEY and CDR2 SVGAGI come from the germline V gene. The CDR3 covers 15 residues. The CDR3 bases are TGTGCCAGCAACCGCGGACAGGGTGGCACAGATACGCAGTATTTT. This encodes CASNRGQGGTDTQYF.

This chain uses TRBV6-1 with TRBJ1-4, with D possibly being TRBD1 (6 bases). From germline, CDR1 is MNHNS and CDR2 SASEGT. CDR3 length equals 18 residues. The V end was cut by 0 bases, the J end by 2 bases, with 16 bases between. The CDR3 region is CASSEAWDTWGTNEKLFF. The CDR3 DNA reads TGTGCCAGCAGTGAAGCTTGGGACACGTGGGGCACTAATGAAAAACTGTTTTTT.

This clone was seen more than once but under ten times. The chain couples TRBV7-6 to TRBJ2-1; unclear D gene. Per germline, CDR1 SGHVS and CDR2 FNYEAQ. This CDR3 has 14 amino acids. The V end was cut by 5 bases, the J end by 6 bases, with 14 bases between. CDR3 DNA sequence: TGTGCCAGCAGCGCGAGACTCTGGAGCAATGAGCAGTTCTTC. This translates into CASSARLWSNEQFF.